A selection of T cell receptor beta chains follows, all from one sample in a study of CD8 T cells in Susac syndrome. A single record per CDR3 protein comes from TCRdb applying MiXCR to the immunoSEQ multiplex PCR reads. Found here are fewer than 100,000 distinct CDR3 sequences, 75% to 95% of them singletons; the top ten hold about 0.52%. Sequencing used CD8+ T cells from PBMCs. The receptor set was obtained from a human donor with multiple sclerosis. Both conserved end residues are part of each CDR3. A D gene is named only where the DNA matches it firmly. Clone sizes are given selectively: once, few, many, or a class where the clone is expanded.

d_call: NA
cdr3_length: 13
j_call: TRBJ2-1
clone_size: NA
v_call: TRBV6-5
cdr3_nt: TGTGCCAGCAGGTCCGGGGGCCTTAATGAGCAGTTCTTC
cdr3_aa: CASRSGGLNEQFF

d_call: NA
cdr3_length: 15
j_call: TRBJ1-4
clone_size: NA
v_call: TRBV14
cdr3_nt: TGTGCCAGCAGCCAAGATCGACAGGTTTATGAAAAACTGTTTTTT
cdr3_aa: CASSQDRQVYEKLFF

d_call: TRBD1
cdr3_length: 14
j_call: TRBJ2-7
clone_size: NA
v_call: TRBV9
cdr3_nt: TGTGCCAGCAGCGGGAGGACAGGGAAACACGAGCAGTACTTC
cdr3_aa: CASSGRTGKHEQYF

d_call: NA
cdr3_length: 13
j_call: TRBJ1-2
clone_size: NA
v_call: TRBV28
cdr3_nt: TGTGCCAGCAGGGCGGACGGAGACTATGGCTACACCTTC
cdr3_aa: CASRADGDYGYTF

d_call: NA
cdr3_length: 16
j_call: TRBJ2-1
clone_size: NA
v_call: TRBV7-6
cdr3_nt: TGTGCCAGCAGCTCTTCCCTGGCCGGAACCGCTAATGAGCAGTTCTTC
cdr3_aa: CASSSSLAGTANEQFF

d_call: NA
cdr3_length: 14
j_call: TRBJ2-2
clone_size: NA
v_call: TRBV12-3/TRBV12-4
cdr3_nt: TGTGCCAGCGCTCGGGCCTTGAACACCGGGGAGCTGTTTTTT
cdr3_aa: CASARALNTGELFF

d_call: TRBD1
cdr3_length: 14
j_call: TRBJ1-2
clone_size: NA
v_call: TRBV7-9
cdr3_nt: TGTGCCAGCAGCACGGGACAGGGGCTCTATGGCTACACCTTC
cdr3_aa: CASSTGQGLYGYTF

d_call: NA
cdr3_length: 15
j_call: TRBJ2-1
clone_size: NA
v_call: TRBV12-3/TRBV12-4
cdr3_nt: TGTGCCAGCAGGCCCGCGACCCTACAAGGCGATGAGCAGTTCTTC
cdr3_aa: CASRPATLQGDEQFF

d_call: NA
cdr3_length: 14
j_call: TRBJ2-5
clone_size: once
v_call: TRBV15
cdr3_nt: TGTGCCACCAGCAGAGGGAGATTAGAGGGGACCCAGTACTTC
cdr3_aa: CATSRGRLEGTQYF

d_call: TRBD1
cdr3_length: 14
j_call: TRBJ1-1
clone_size: once
v_call: TRBV6-1
cdr3_nt: TGTGCCAGCGCCTATACCGGGACAGCAAATGAAGCTTTCTTT
cdr3_aa: CASAYTGTANEAFF

d_call: TRBD1
cdr3_length: 14
j_call: TRBJ2-7
clone_size: once
v_call: TRBV5-1
cdr3_nt: TGCGCCAGCAGCGTTAATACAGGGGCCTACGAGCAGTACTTC
cdr3_aa: CASSVNTGAYEQYF

d_call: NA
cdr3_length: 13
j_call: TRBJ1-5
clone_size: NA
v_call: TRBV20-1
cdr3_nt: TGCAGTGCTAGAGACGGGGCCGCATGGCCCCAGCATTTT
cdr3_aa: CSARDGAAWPQHF

d_call: NA
cdr3_length: 14
j_call: TRBJ2-7
clone_size: NA
v_call: TRBV25-1
cdr3_nt: TGTGCCAGCAGTGAATACGGAGGGGGTTACGAGCAGTACTTC
cdr3_aa: CASSEYGGGYEQYF

d_call: NA
cdr3_length: 13
j_call: TRBJ2-1
clone_size: NA
v_call: TRBV6-5
cdr3_nt: TGTGCCAGCAGTGTTGCGGTTTACAATGAGCAGTTCTTC
cdr3_aa: CASSVAVYNEQFF

d_call: NA
cdr3_length: 14
j_call: TRBJ2-7
clone_size: NA
v_call: TRBV9
cdr3_nt: TGTGCCAGCAGCCCCCGGATGAACCTCTACGAGCAGTACTTC
cdr3_aa: CASSPRMNLYEQYF

d_call: NA
cdr3_length: 14
j_call: TRBJ2-5
clone_size: NA
v_call: TRBV12-3/TRBV12-4
cdr3_nt: TGTGCCAGCAGTTTATCCGCAGGGCAAGCGACCCAGTACTTC
cdr3_aa: CASSLSAGQATQYF

d_call: TRBD2
cdr3_length: 13
j_call: TRBJ2-3
clone_size: NA
v_call: TRBV28
cdr3_nt: TGTGCCAGCTATAGCGGGAGTGCGGATACGCAGTATTTT
cdr3_aa: CASYSGSADTQYF

d_call: NA
cdr3_length: 13
j_call: TRBJ1-1
clone_size: NA
v_call: TRBV30
cdr3_nt: TGTGCCTGGAGTACCTCAACCGGGACAGAAGCTTTCTTT
cdr3_aa: CAWSTSTGTEAFF

d_call: TRBD2
cdr3_length: 16
j_call: TRBJ2-1
clone_size: NA
v_call: TRBV7-6
cdr3_nt: TGTGCCAGCAGCTTAGAATGGCGGGGGGAGTGGAATGAGCAGTTCTTC
cdr3_aa: CASSLEWRGEWNEQFF

d_call: NA
cdr3_length: 15
j_call: TRBJ1-5
clone_size: NA
v_call: TRBV28
cdr3_nt: TGTGCCAGCAGTTTATTGGGCAGTAGCAATCAGCCCCAGCATTTT
cdr3_aa: CASSLLGSSNQPQHF

d_call: NA
cdr3_length: 14
j_call: TRBJ1-2
clone_size: NA
v_call: TRBV5-5
cdr3_nt: TGTGCCAGCAGCTTACTGGGAGAGAACTATGGCTACACCTTC
cdr3_aa: CASSLLGENYGYTF

d_call: NA
cdr3_length: 16
j_call: TRBJ2-3
clone_size: NA
v_call: TRBV28
cdr3_nt: TGTGCCAGCAGTTTGGCGGGTACGGGGATGGCAGATACGCAGTATTTT
cdr3_aa: CASSLAGTGMADTQYF

d_call: NA
cdr3_length: 13
j_call: TRBJ2-3
clone_size: NA
v_call: TRBV4-1
cdr3_nt: TGCGCCAGCAGCCCAGCCAACACAGATACGCAGTATTTT
cdr3_aa: CASSPANTDTQYF

d_call: TRBD1
cdr3_length: 15
j_call: TRBJ1-1
clone_size: NA
v_call: TRBV4-1
cdr3_nt: TGCGCCAGCAGCCAAGGAGACAGGGGGGCTACTGAAGCTTTCTTT
cdr3_aa: CASSQGDRGATEAFF

d_call: TRBD2
cdr3_length: 16
j_call: TRBJ2-3
clone_size: NA
v_call: TRBV9
cdr3_nt: TGTGCCAGCAGCGCCGGGACTAGCGGGAGCACAGATACGCAGTATTTT
cdr3_aa: CASSAGTSGSTDTQYF

d_call: TRBD2
cdr3_length: 18
j_call: TRBJ2-3
clone_size: NA
v_call: TRBV6-1
cdr3_nt: TGTGCCAGCAGTCCCTTGACTAGCGGGGAGGGAGACACAGATACGCAGTATTTT
cdr3_aa: CASSPLTSGEGDTDTQYF

d_call: NA
cdr3_length: 12
j_call: TRBJ2-7
clone_size: NA
v_call: TRBV28
cdr3_nt: TGTGCCAGCAGTCGGAGGGGTGGGGAGCAGTACTTC
cdr3_aa: CASSRRGGEQYF

d_call: NA
cdr3_length: 12
j_call: TRBJ1-4
clone_size: once
v_call: TRBV6-2/TRBV6-3
cdr3_nt: TGTGCCAGCAGTTACAGCAGTGAAAAACTGTTTTTT
cdr3_aa: CASSYSSEKLFF

d_call: NA
cdr3_length: 15
j_call: TRBJ2-2
clone_size: once
v_call: TRBV3-1
cdr3_nt: TGTGCCAGCAGCCGCCTGCTAGCTAACACCGGGGAGCTGTTTTTT
cdr3_aa: CASSRLLANTGELFF

d_call: TRBD2
cdr3_length: 16
j_call: TRBJ2-1
clone_size: NA
v_call: TRBV27
cdr3_nt: TGTGCCAGCAGTTCTTTACTAGCGGGGGAGTACAATGAGCAGTTCTTC
cdr3_aa: CASSSLLAGEYNEQFF

d_call: NA
cdr3_length: 14
j_call: TRBJ2-1
clone_size: NA
v_call: TRBV5-6
cdr3_nt: TGTGCCAGCAGCTTGGTTGGTGTGGGTAATGAGCAGTTCTTC
cdr3_aa: CASSLVGVGNEQFF

d_call: NA
cdr3_length: 11
j_call: TRBJ2-3
clone_size: NA
v_call: TRBV20-1
cdr3_nt: TGCAGTGCTAGAGTATATGATACGCAGTATTTT
cdr3_aa: CSARVYDTQYF

d_call: TRBD2
cdr3_length: 17
j_call: TRBJ2-1
clone_size: NA
v_call: TRBV7-6
cdr3_nt: TGTGCCAGCAGCTTAGATGGACTAGCGGGGATTTACCATGAGCAGTTCTTC
cdr3_aa: CASSLDGLAGIYHEQFF

d_call: NA
cdr3_length: 13
j_call: TRBJ2-2
clone_size: NA
v_call: TRBV6-2/TRBV6-3
cdr3_nt: TGTGCCAGCAGTCTTTTGAACACCGGGGAGCTGTTTTTT
cdr3_aa: CASSLLNTGELFF

d_call: TRBD1
cdr3_length: 14
j_call: TRBJ2-7
clone_size: NA
v_call: TRBV28
cdr3_nt: TGTGCCAGCAGTGCAGGGACAGGGGGCTACGAGCAGTACTTC
cdr3_aa: CASSAGTGGYEQYF

d_call: NA
cdr3_length: 16
j_call: TRBJ1-4
clone_size: NA
v_call: TRBV4-1
cdr3_nt: TGCGCCAGCAGCCAGTATACAGCCTCAACTAATGAAAAACTGTTTTTT
cdr3_aa: CASSQYTASTNEKLFF

d_call: TRBD1
cdr3_length: 17
j_call: TRBJ1-2
clone_size: NA
v_call: TRBV28
cdr3_nt: TGTGCCAGCAGTCATCGACAGGGCCTGATCATTATCTATGGCTACACCTTC
cdr3_aa: CASSHRQGLIIIYGYTF

d_call: NA
cdr3_length: 14
j_call: TRBJ2-5
clone_size: NA
v_call: TRBV5-4
cdr3_nt: TGTGCCAGCAGCTTGGGAGGGGTAGGAGAGACCCAGTACTTC
cdr3_aa: CASSLGGVGETQYF

d_call: NA
cdr3_length: 14
j_call: TRBJ1-1
clone_size: once
v_call: TRBV4-2
cdr3_nt: TGTGCCAGCAGCCAAGATAGGGTAGGCACTGAAGCTTTCTTT
cdr3_aa: CASSQDRVGTEAFF

d_call: NA
cdr3_length: 12
j_call: TRBJ1-2
clone_size: NA
v_call: TRBV25-1
cdr3_nt: TGTGCCAGCAGTGTGTCTAACTATGGCTACACCTTC
cdr3_aa: CASSVSNYGYTF

d_call: TRBD1
cdr3_length: 17
j_call: TRBJ1-1
clone_size: NA
v_call: TRBV4-3
cdr3_nt: TGCGCCAGCAGCCAAGCTGCAGGGGGCCTTGCGTACACTGAAGCTTTCTTT
cdr3_aa: CASSQAAGGLAYTEAFF

d_call: NA
cdr3_length: 13
j_call: TRBJ2-7
clone_size: few
v_call: TRBV11-1
cdr3_nt: TGTGCCAGCAGCTACGGGGCCAACTACGAGCAGTACTTC
cdr3_aa: CASSYGANYEQYF

d_call: NA
cdr3_length: 15
j_call: TRBJ1-5
clone_size: NA
v_call: TRBV30
cdr3_nt: TGTGCCTGGAGCCCAACTCGTCTTCAGAATCAGCCCCAGCATTTT
cdr3_aa: CAWSPTRLQNQPQHF

d_call: NA
cdr3_length: 15
j_call: TRBJ2-2
clone_size: NA
v_call: TRBV7-9
cdr3_nt: TGTGCCAGCAGCTTTCTAGGGCGGGACACCGGGGAGCTGTTTTTT
cdr3_aa: CASSFLGRDTGELFF

d_call: TRBD1
cdr3_length: 15
j_call: TRBJ2-5
clone_size: NA
v_call: TRBV6-5
cdr3_nt: TGTGCCAGCAGTTACTCGACAGGGGTCCAAGAGACCCAGTACTTC
cdr3_aa: CASSYSTGVQETQYF